The rows below give T cell receptor beta chains drawn from one sample of a study of shared clonotypes between healthy human individuals. Assay used: immunoSEQ multiplex PCR; TCRdb lists only in-frame clones, some missing. The data hold around 1.9 million clones, with approximately 92% observed a single time. Sequencing was carried out using naive CD8+ T cells from PBMCs. The receptor set was obtained from a man aged 18 to 30 in good health. Some clones in this sample may be carry-over from other donors' samples. The conserved cysteine and the conserved F or W are not part of the CDR3 here. The order of the fields is J gene, V gene, CDR3 protein.

j_call: TRBJ2-3
v_call: TRBV28
cdr3_aa: ASRPYRADTQY

j_call: TRBJ2-7
v_call: TRBV7-8
cdr3_aa: ASSLEVSWEQY

j_call: TRBJ2-7
v_call: TRBV9
cdr3_aa: ASSPGQGKYEQY

j_call: TRBJ1-2
v_call: TRBV28
cdr3_aa: ASSPRDGVYGYT

j_call: TRBJ2-1
v_call: TRBV7-3
cdr3_aa: ASSRAGQGANEQF

j_call: TRBJ2-2
v_call: TRBV27
cdr3_aa: ASSLRRGNTGELF

j_call: TRBJ1-1
v_call: TRBV4-1
cdr3_aa: ASSQVPGANTEAF

j_call: TRBJ2-6
v_call: TRBV11-2
cdr3_aa: ASSLYPGDGLGANVLT

j_call: TRBJ2-7
v_call: TRBV2
cdr3_aa: ASNPGLAGGVYEQY

j_call: TRBJ2-2
v_call: TRBV28
cdr3_aa: ASSPYRGSTGELF

j_call: TRBJ2-7
v_call: TRBV7-8
cdr3_aa: ASSPNPRAEQY

j_call: TRBJ2-5
v_call: TRBV11-2
cdr3_aa: ASSLEPGIYQETQY

j_call: TRBJ1-5
v_call: TRBV6-1
cdr3_aa: ASSEGPRQVGFSNQPQH

j_call: TRBJ1-2
v_call: TRBV12-5
cdr3_aa: ASGLRQGAFNYGYT

j_call: TRBJ1-1
v_call: TRBV27
cdr3_aa: ASSLLGGDTEAF

j_call: TRBJ2-2
v_call: TRBV7-8
cdr3_aa: ASSLAEEGPGELF

j_call: TRBJ1-3
v_call: TRBV19
cdr3_aa: ASNGGNTIY

j_call: TRBJ2-3
v_call: TRBV7-9
cdr3_aa: ASSGSGTSVDTQY

j_call: TRBJ2-5
v_call: TRBV10-1
cdr3_aa: ASSPLGQETQY